The following is a TCR beta chain sequence with its context. Its antigen is as yet unknown. Generated by immunoSEQ multiplex PCR, the TCRdb table keeps only in-frame clones and is missing some. Among 300,000 to 400,000 clones, over 80% were seen once, and the ten largest hold approximately 2%. Documented treatment: approximately 18 received Ad26.COV2.S at low or high dose, single or two shots; roughly five received placebo; per-sample allocation not given. The samples date from day 63 after the first vaccine or placebo injection. In Boston, an adult donor aged 18-55 years took part. Germline-derived CDR1 and CDR2 are MGHRA and YSYEKL. The CDR3 spans 16 residues. After removal of 8 bases from V and 6 bases from J, the junction contained 11 bases not matched to a gene. The data were taken from a study of Ad26.COV2.S vaccination and SARS-CoV-2 variants. Study results and limitations: Non-spike TCR breadth showed similarity between vaccine and placebo recipients. Considerable breadth of spike-specific CD8+ and CD4+ T cell responses has reportedly been documented following vaccination.

Source: peripheral blood, taken in a trial of Ad26.COV2.S vaccine versus placebo. This chain joins TRBV4-1 and TRBJ1-6; 9 nucleotides align to TRBD1. This sequence was found in a person between 18 and 65 years old who received the Ad26.COV2.S COVID-19 vaccine or a placebo. CDR3 in DNA: TGCGCCAGCGCGGACAGGGGCGATTATCCTAATTCACCCCTCCACTTT. The encoded protein is CASADRGDYPNSPLHF.